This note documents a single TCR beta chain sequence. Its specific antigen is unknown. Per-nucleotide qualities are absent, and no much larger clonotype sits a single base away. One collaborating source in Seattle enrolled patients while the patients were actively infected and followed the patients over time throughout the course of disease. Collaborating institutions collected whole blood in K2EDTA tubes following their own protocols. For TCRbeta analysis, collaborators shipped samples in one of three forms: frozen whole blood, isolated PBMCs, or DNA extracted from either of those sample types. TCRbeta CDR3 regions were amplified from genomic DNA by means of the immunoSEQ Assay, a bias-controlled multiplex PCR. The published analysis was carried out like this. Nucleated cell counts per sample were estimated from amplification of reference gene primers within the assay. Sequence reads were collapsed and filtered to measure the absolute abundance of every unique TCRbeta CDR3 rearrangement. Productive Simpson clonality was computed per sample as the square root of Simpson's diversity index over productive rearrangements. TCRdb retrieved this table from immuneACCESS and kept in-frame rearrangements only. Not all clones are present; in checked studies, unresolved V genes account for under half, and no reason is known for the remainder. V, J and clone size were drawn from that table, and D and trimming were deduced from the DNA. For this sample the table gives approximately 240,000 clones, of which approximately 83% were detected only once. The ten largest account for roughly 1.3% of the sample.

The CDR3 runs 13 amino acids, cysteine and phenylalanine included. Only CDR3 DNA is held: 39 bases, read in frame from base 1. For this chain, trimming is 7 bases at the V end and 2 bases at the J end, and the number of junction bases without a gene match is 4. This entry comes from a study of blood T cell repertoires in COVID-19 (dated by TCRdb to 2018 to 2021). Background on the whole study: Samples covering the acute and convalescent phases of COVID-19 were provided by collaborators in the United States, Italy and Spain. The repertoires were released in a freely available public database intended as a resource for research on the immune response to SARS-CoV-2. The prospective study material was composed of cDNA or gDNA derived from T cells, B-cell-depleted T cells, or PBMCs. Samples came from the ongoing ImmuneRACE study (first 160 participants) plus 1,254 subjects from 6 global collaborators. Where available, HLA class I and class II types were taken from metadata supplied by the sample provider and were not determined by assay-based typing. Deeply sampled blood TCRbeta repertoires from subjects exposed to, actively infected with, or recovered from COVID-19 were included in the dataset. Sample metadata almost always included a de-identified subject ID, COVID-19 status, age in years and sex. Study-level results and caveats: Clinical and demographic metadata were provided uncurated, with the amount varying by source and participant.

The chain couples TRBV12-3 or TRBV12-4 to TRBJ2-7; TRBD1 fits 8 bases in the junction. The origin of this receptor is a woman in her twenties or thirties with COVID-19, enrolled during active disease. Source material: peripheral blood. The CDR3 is CASTRDRTYEQYF. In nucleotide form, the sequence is TGTGCCAGCACCCGGGACAGGACCTACGAGCAGTACTTC.